These 31 T cell receptor beta chains were sequenced from one sample in a study of T cells in women clearing cervical HPV infection. Method: immunoSEQ multiplex PCR; TCRdb's copy keeps in-frame clones and lacks some. The sample has approximately 30,000 clones. Sample: blood buffy coat. The receptors originated from a woman aged 18-69 years with a cervical HPV16 infection that either progressed to CIN3+ or cleared (not recorded which).

As to this clone: From the germline J gene comes the end of the CDR3, since the read stops 3 residues before it. The chain uses TRBV7-3 and TRBJ2-3; TRBD2 matches 11 bases. The CDR3 consists of 15 residues. V lost 3 bases, J lost 3 bases, and 2 bases stayed unmatched. Per the germline V gene, CDR1 is SGHTA and CDR2 is FQGTGA. CDR3 region: CASSFRLAGTDTQYF. The part of the CDR3 DNA that was read is TGTGCCAGCAGCTTTCGACTAGCGGGGACAGATACG.

Concerning this clone itself: With the read ending 3 residues before the CDR3 end, the germline J gene is used to fill in that end. V and J are TRBV7-2 and TRBJ1-4; D might be TRBD1 (5 bases). CDR3 length: 14 amino acids. V was shortened by 1 base and J by 4 bases, with 7 bases between the two germline ends. CDR1 is SGHTA, CDR2 FQGNSA, per germline. The DNA read from the CDR3 is TGTGCCAGCAGCTTAGGGGGGGATAATGAAAAA. Protein: CASSLGGDNEK. The full CDR3 protein reads CASSLGGDNEKLFF.

The DNA read from the CDR3 is TGTGCCAGCAGTGATCCCGGGGGGGCCTCCTACAATGAG. Amino acid sequence: CASSDPGGASYNE. The whole CDR3 reads CASSDPGGASYNEQFF. This rearrangement joins TRBV6-1 to TRBJ2-1, with 8 bases matching TRBD2. From the germline J gene comes the end of the CDR3, since the read stops 3 residues before it. The junction had 4 bases not matched to a gene; V was cut back by 3 bases and J by 0 bases. CDR3 length: 16 residues. The germline V gene encodes CDR1 MNHNS and CDR2 SASEGT.

The CDR3 bases that were read are TGTGCCAGCAGTTTAATCGGACAGGTTTATGGC. Amino acid sequence: CASSLIGQVYG. In full, the CDR3 is CASSLIGQVYGYTF. The rearrangement uses TRBV6-2 or TRBV6-3 and TRBJ1-2, with 7 bases aligning to TRBD1. Read data end 3 residues before the CDR3 end; the end is taken from the germline J gene. With V trimmed by 4 bases and J by 5 bases, 7 bases remained unmatched. The CDR3 loop spans 14 amino acids. The germline CDR1 and CDR2 sequences are MNHEY and SVGEGT.

With respect to this clone: The CDR3 is cut off 3 residues early in the read; its end comes from the germline J gene. The rearrangement joins TRBV7-9 to TRBJ2-7, with D perhaps matching TRBD1 (6 bases). Germline CDR1 and CDR2: SEHNR and FQNEAQ (reference sequence). The CDR3 covers 15 residues. V lost 6 bases and J 1 base, leaving 16 bases between the germline ends. CDR3 DNA, as far as it was read: TGTGCCAGCAGTACATTTCAGGACAGATCCTACGAG. Translating it yields CASSTFQDRSYE. In full, the CDR3 reads CASSTFQDRSYEQYF.

Details on this clone: At the DNA level, this CDR3 is encoded by other sequences in the same sample as well. The sequenced CDR3 bases are TGTGCCAGCAAGGTAGTGCAGGCTAATGAAAAA. Amino acids: CASKVVQANEK. The CDR3, in full, reads CASKVVQANEKLFF. The rearrangement links TRBV2 to TRBJ1-4; D gene uncertain. The read falls 3 residues short of the CDR3 end, and the missing part is taken from the germline J gene. Germline CDR1 is SNHLY and CDR2 is FYNNEI. V lost 7 bases, J lost 3 bases, and 12 bases lay in between. CDR3 length: 14 residues.

A word on this clone: Coverage ceases 3 residues before the CDR3 finishes, and the germline J gene fills in the end. The chain couples TRBV10-3 to TRBJ2-5; 13 bases are a match to TRBD2. The germline CDR1 and CDR2 sequences are ENHRY and SYGVKD. V lost 2 bases, J lost 7 bases, and 4 bases stayed unmatched. The CDR3 is 15 residues long. The covered CDR3 bases are TGTGCCATCAGTGAGGGACTAGCGGGGGATGTGACC. Its translation: CAISEGLAGDVT. In full, the CDR3 is CAISEGLAGDVTQYF.

This CDR3 is CASSLEGDTQYF. Partial CDR3 DNA: TGTGCCAGCAGCCTGGAGGGAGATACG. The chain combines TRBV7-3 with TRBJ2-3; D may be TRBD2 (6 bases). Read sequence stops 3 residues before the CDR3 end, and the germline J gene provides the missing end. V lost 5 bases, J lost 5 bases, and 8 bases lay in between. The V gene's germline CDR1 is SGHTA and CDR2 FQGTGA. The CDR3 covers 12 residues. The full variable domain, its missing parts supplied by reference TRBV7-3 and TRBJ2-3, is GAGVSQTPSNKVTEKGKYVELRCDPISGHTALYWYRQSLGQGPEFLIYFQGTGAADDSGLPNDRFFAVRPEGSVSTLKIQRTERGDSAVYLCASSLEGDTQYFGPGTRLTVL.

Details on this clone: The sequenced fragment ends 3 residues before the CDR3 boundary, so the rest is inferred from the germline J gene. This chain connects TRBV5-1 to TRBJ2-2; possible D gene TRBD1, 6 bases. Germline CDR1 and CDR2: SGHRS and YFSETQ. CDR3 length: 14 residues. CDR3 DNA (partial): TGCGCCAGCAGCCCTGCGACAGGACATGAAAAG. Protein product: CASSPATGHEK. The whole CDR3 protein is CASSPATGHEKLFF.

In the case of this clone: Sequencing ends 3 residues short of the CDR3 end; the germline J gene provides the rest. The V and J genes are TRBV5-4 and TRBJ1-2; D is perhaps TRBD1 (6 bases). The V end lost 0 bases, the J end lost 1 base, and 13 bases lay between the germline ends. CDR1 is SGHNT, CDR2 YYREEE, per germline (reference sequence). The CDR3 extends over 16 amino acids. The CDR3 here is CASSLAFGQSNYGYTF. The DNA read from the CDR3 is TGTGCCAGCAGCTTGGCCTTTGGACAGAGTAACTATGGC.

About this clone itself: Read data end 3 residues before the CDR3 end; the end is taken from the germline J gene. V gene TRBV29-1 combines with J gene TRBJ1-1; TRBD1 agrees at 11 bases. This CDR3 comprises 13 residues. The V segment lost 6 bases and the J segment 5 bases; nucleotides outside the gene matches: 5. Germline-derived CDR1 and CDR2 are SQVTM and ANQGSEA. This CDR3 is CSVRTGGNTEAFF. The sequenced part of the CDR3 DNA is TGCAGCGTGCGGACAGGGGGCAATACTGAA.

In the case of this clone: From the germline J gene comes the end of the CDR3, since the read stops 3 residues before it. The chain couples TRBV6-2 or TRBV6-3 to TRBJ2-2, with D perhaps matching TRBD2 (6 bases). The CDR3 runs to 16 residues. CDR1 and CDR2 (germline): MNHEY, SVGEGT. V gave up 8 bases and J gave up 2 bases, with 18 bases separating them. CDR3 DNA, as far as it was read: TGTGCCAGCGTGGGGGGTTCGGGGAAAAACACCGGGGAG. Encoded protein: CASVGGSGKNTGE. From start to end, the CDR3 is CASVGGSGKNTGELFF.

Comments on this clone: The CDR3 end is not reached by the read, which stops 3 residues before it; the germline J gene fills it in. The gene calls are TRBV20-1 and TRBJ2-3; 7 bases map to TRBD1. The germline V gene encodes CDR1 DFQATT and CDR2 SNEGSKA (reference sequence). CDR3 length: 18 residues. The CDR3 bases that were read are TGCAGTGCTAGAGAGGGACAGTGGGGGCCAAATAGCAATCAGCCG. This gives the protein CSAREGQWGPNSNQP. The CDR3, in full, reads CSAREGQWGPNSNQPQYF.

In the case of this clone: The read halts 3 residues ahead of the CDR3 end, with the missing end drawn from the germline J gene. The chain combines TRBV4-2 with TRBJ1-4; 10 bases agree with TRBD1. The CDR3 loop spans 17 amino acids. Germline-derived CDR1 and CDR2 are LGHNA and YNFKEQ. V was pared by 4 bases and J by 0 bases, with 5 bases of the junction left unmatched. The CDR3 region is CASSPPDRGATNEKLFF. The CDR3 bases that were read are TGTGCCAGCAGCCCACCGGACAGGGGGGCAACTAATGAAAAA.

With respect to this clone: The CDR3 end lies 3 residues beyond the end of the read and is filled in from the germline J gene. The chain links TRBV2 to TRBJ2-4, with 8 bases fitting TRBD2. Germline V CDR1 and CDR2: SNHLY, FYNNEI. This CDR3 comprises 14 residues. V lost 4 bases, J lost 9 bases, and 8 bases stayed unmatched. Here the CDR3 reads CASSVVGRGGIQYF. The CDR3 DNA, read in part, is TGTGCCAGCAGTGTGGTCGGGAGGGGAGGCATT.

Of note for this clone: Other nucleotide sequences from this sample produce the same CDR3. Partial CDR3 DNA: TGTGCCAGCAGCTTACGGACAGGCCCCAATGAAAAA. Its translation is CASSLRTGPNEK. The CDR3 as a whole reads CASSLRTGPNEKLFF. The genes are TRBV7-2 and TRBJ1-4, with 7 bases lining up with TRBD1. The DNA ends 3 residues before the CDR3 does, and the rest of the CDR3 is filled in from the germline J gene. Germline assignment: CDR1 SGHTA and CDR2 FQGNSA. There are 15 residues in the CDR3. The V and J ends lost 2 bases and 5 bases, in that order; junction bases with no gene match: 5.

Comments on this clone: The read ends 3 residues before the CDR3 terminus; that terminus is restored from the germline J gene. The gene calls are TRBV20-1 and TRBJ2-7, with 7 bases that match TRBD1. The germline V gene has CDR1 DFQATT and CDR2 SNEGSKA (reference sequence). This CDR3 region has 13 residues. V shed 4 bases and J 5 bases; nucleotides not matched to a gene: 8. The CDR3 loop is CSAKGQGDHEQYF. The sequenced CDR3 bases are TGCAGTGCTAAGGGGCAGGGGGACCACGAG.

Remarks on this clone: Read data end 3 residues before the CDR3 end; the end is taken from the germline J gene. This chain joins TRBV4-2 and TRBJ2-3, with no clear D. The CDR3 totals 13 residues. Germline-derived CDR1 and CDR2 are LGHNA and YNFKEQ. V was cut by 1 base and J by 4 bases, with 6 bases left in between. CDR3 amino acids: CASSQVASDTQYF. Incomplete CDR3 DNA: TGTGCCAGCAGCCAAGTAGCCTCAGATACG.

Notes on this clone: The sequenced fragment ends 3 residues before the CDR3 boundary, so the rest is inferred from the germline J gene. The rearrangement uses TRBV5-6 and TRBJ2-1, with D possibly being TRBD2 (5 bases). Trimming took 2 bases from V and 9 from J, leaving 12 bases between them. This CDR3 is built from 13 residues. Germline lookup yields CDR1 SGHDT and CDR2 YYEEEE. The CDR3 sequence: CASSFIGGGEQFF. The DNA read from the CDR3 is TGTGCCAGCAGCTTTATAGGAGGCGGTGAG.

About this clone itself: Read data end 3 residues before the CDR3 end; the end is taken from the germline J gene. The chain joins TRBV7-2 to TRBJ1-2; D unresolved. The germline CDR1 and CDR2 sequences are SGHTA and FQGNSA. The CDR3 loop spans 15 amino acids. With 0 bases removed from V and 7 bases from J, the gap between germline ends came to 15 bases. The CDR3 loop reads CASSLATGSVGGYTF. The CDR3 bases that were read are TGTGCCAGCAGCTTAGCTACGGGTTCAGTCGGTGGC.

As regards this clone: The missing CDR3 end, 3 residues past where the read stops, is filled in from the germline J gene. The V call is TRBV20-1, the J call TRBJ1-1, with D tentatively TRBD1 (5 bases). The CDR3 length is 13 residues. Germline-derived CDR1 and CDR2 are DFQATT and SNEGSKA (reference sequence). Trimming took off 1 base at V and 7 bases at J, with 13 bases between the two ends. CDR3 DNA (partial): TGCAGTGCTAGAGGACCCGGGGGGAGTGAA. Translated: CSARGPGGSE. The full CDR3 sequence reads CSARGPGGSEAFF.

As concerns this clone: The sequence runs out 3 residues before the end of the CDR3; the remainder is reconstructed from the germline J gene. The chain carries TRBV18 and TRBJ2-7, with D possibly matching TRBD1 (5 bases). Deletions cut 2 bases from V and 2 bases from J, with 10 bases between. Germline CDR1 KGHSH, CDR2 LQKENI. The CDR3 extends over 14 amino acids. This CDR3 is CASSPEAGPYEQYF. Partial CDR3 DNA: TGTGCCAGCTCACCAGAGGCAGGGCCCTACGAG.

Details on this clone: The sequenced fragment ends 3 residues before the CDR3 boundary, so the rest is inferred from the germline J gene. The J gene is TRBJ2-7, the V gene TRBV7-4; 8 bases are a match to TRBD1. The CDR3 loop spans 15 amino acids. In germline, CDR1 is SGHVT, CDR2 SQSDAQ. Unmatched junction bases numbered 9, after V lost 5 bases and J lost 3 bases. CDR3 loop: CASSPDPGGYYEQYF. CDR3 bases read: TGTGCCAGCAGCCCCGATCCAGGGGGCTACTACGAG.

The CDR3 DNA, read in part, is TGTGCCAGCAGACCCGGACTCCAGTGGGGACCC. This sequence encodes CASRPGLQWGP. The whole CDR3 sequence is CASRPGLQWGPLHF. This chain uses TRBV27 with TRBJ1-6; D call uncertain. The read finishes 3 residues shy of the CDR3 end, and the germline J gene is used to complete it. Looked up from germline, CDR1 is MNHEY and CDR2 is SMNVEV (reference sequence). V lost 6 bases and J 12 bases, leaving 18 bases between the germline ends. The CDR3 is 14 residues long.

Judged by frequency, this clone is medium-sized. The sequenced fragment ends 3 residues before the CDR3 boundary, so the rest is inferred from the germline J gene. The chain recombines TRBV20-1 with TRBJ2-4; 8 bases match TRBD1. Germline-derived CDR1 and CDR2 are DFQATT and SNEGSKA (reference sequence). CDR3 size: 17 residues. J was trimmed by 6 bases and V by 6 bases; bases with no gene match: 19. The sequenced part of the CDR3 DNA is TGCAGTGCCGCCGGACAGGGATCCTCCCGGAACCTAAACATT. This sequence encodes CSAAGQGSSRNLNI. The complete CDR3 reads CSAAGQGSSRNLNIQYF.

Concerning this clone itself: The read ends 3 residues shy of where the CDR3 ends; the end is completed using the germline J gene. The V gene is TRBV7-2, the J gene TRBJ2-7; TRBD1 or TRBD2 may be the D gene (5 bases each). The length of the CDR3 is 14 residues. Trimming cost V 3 bases and J 4 bases, with 13 bases left between them. Germline-derived CDR1 and CDR2 are SGHTA and FQGNSA. The CDR3 bases that were read are TGTGCCAGCAGCTTTGAGGGGCGACCTTACGAG. It translates to CASSFEGRPYE. The entire CDR3 sequence reads CASSFEGRPYEQYF.

Comment on this clone: Read sequence stops 3 residues before the CDR3 end, and the germline J gene provides the missing end. The chain employs TRBV20-1 and TRBJ1-2; D remains ambiguous. Germline V CDR1 and CDR2: DFQATT, SNEGSKA (reference sequence). Trimming left V 0 bases short and J 4 bases short, with 9 bases between. The CDR3 sequence is 13 residues long. The CDR3 loop reads CSARDPTIYGYTF. The DNA read from the CDR3 is TGCAGTGCTAGAGATCCGACAATCTATGGC.

As regards this clone: Coverage ceases 3 residues before the CDR3 finishes, and the germline J gene fills in the end. The chain combines TRBV10-3 with TRBJ1-4, with a tentative D call TRBD1 (6 bases). The CDR3 is 13 residues long. V dropped 2 bases and J dropped 5 bases, with 6 bases sitting between them. The germline V gene has CDR1 ENHRY and CDR2 SYGVKD. Incomplete CDR3 DNA: TGTGCCATCAGTGAGGACAGGAATGAAAAA. This encodes CAISEDRNEK. The whole CDR3 reads CAISEDRNEKLFF.

About this clone: The missing CDR3 end, 3 residues past where the read stops, is filled in from the germline J gene. The V gene is TRBV19, the J gene TRBJ1-2; TRBD1 agrees at 12 bases. This CDR3 is built from 15 residues. V was pared by 5 bases and J by 4 bases, with 5 bases of the junction left unmatched. Per germline, CDR1 LNHDA and CDR2 SQIVND (reference sequence). The CDR3 region is CASSSGTGGAYGYTF. The covered CDR3 bases are TGTGCCAGTAGTTCCGGGACAGGGGGCGCCTATGGC.

The covered CDR3 bases are TGTGCCAGCAGCTCGGGACAGGGGCCTGGAAACACC. It translates to CASSSGQGPGNT. The complete CDR3 reads CASSSGQGPGNTIYF. J is TRBJ1-3 and V is TRBV7-3, with 10 bases lining up with TRBD1. The CDR3 extends 3 residues past the end of the read, so its final part is completed from the germline J gene. V shed 4 bases and J 2 bases; nucleotides not matched to a gene: 2. CDR1 is SGHTA, CDR2 FQGTGA, per germline. CDR3 length: 15 residues.

On this clone itself: The read is 3 residues too short to cover the CDR3 end, so that end is filled in from the germline J gene. V is TRBV5-4 and J is TRBJ1-4; TRBD1 matches 9 bases. Germline CDR1 SGHNT, CDR2 YYREEE (reference sequence). This CDR3 spans 14 amino acids. J lost 7 bases, V lost 4 bases, and 5 bases had no gene match. The CDR3 spells CASSRDRGAEKLFF. CDR3 bases read: TGTGCCAGCAGCCGTGACAGGGGGGCTGAAAAA. Based on the CDR3 plus reference TRBV5-4 and TRBJ1-4, the full variable domain is ETGVTQSPTHLIKTRGQQVTLRCSSQSGHNTVSWYQQALGQGPQFIFQYYREEENGRGNFPPRFSGLQFPNYSSELNVNALELDDSALYLCASSRDRGAEKLFFGSGTQLSVL.